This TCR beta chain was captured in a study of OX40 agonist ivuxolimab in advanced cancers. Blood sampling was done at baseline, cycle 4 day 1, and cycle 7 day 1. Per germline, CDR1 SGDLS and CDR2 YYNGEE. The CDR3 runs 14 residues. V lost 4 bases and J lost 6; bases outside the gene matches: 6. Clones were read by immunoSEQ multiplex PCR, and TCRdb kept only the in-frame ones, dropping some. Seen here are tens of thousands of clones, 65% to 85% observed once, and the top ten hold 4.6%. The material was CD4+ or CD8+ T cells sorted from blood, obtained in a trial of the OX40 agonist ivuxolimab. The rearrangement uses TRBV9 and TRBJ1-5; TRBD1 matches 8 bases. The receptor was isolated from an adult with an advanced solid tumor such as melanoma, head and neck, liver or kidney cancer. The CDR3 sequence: CASSPNDRGQPQHF. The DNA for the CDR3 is TGTGCCAGCAGCCCAAATGACAGGGGTCAGCCCCAGCATTTT. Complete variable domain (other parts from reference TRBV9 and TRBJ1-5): DSGVTQTPKHLITATGQRVTLRCSPRSGDLSVYWYQQSLDQGLQFLIQYYNGEERAKGNILERFSAQQFPDLHSELNLSSLELGDSALYFCASSPNDRGQPQHFGDGTRLSIL.